This entry lists 7 T cell receptor beta chains sequenced from one sample in a study of blood T cell repertoires in COVID-19. The table came from immunoSEQ multiplex PCR; TCRdb's copy has only in-frame clones and leaves some out. Among about 240,000 clones, about four fifths were seen once, and the ten largest hold less than 4%. Source material: PBMCs or T cells enriched from blood (not recorded which). The receptors stem from a woman aged 40 to 50 who had been exposed to COVID-19.

The DNA of the CDR3 is TGTGCCAGCAGCTTAACGACAGGCGCACCCGATGAGCAGTTCTTC. Protein: CASSLTTGAPDEQFF. The J gene is TRBJ2-1, the V gene TRBV7-8, with a weak D call TRBD1 (6 bases). The CDR3 has 15 amino acids. V was trimmed by 2 bases and J by 8 bases, leaving 16 bases between them. Germline CDR1 reads SGHVS; CDR2 reads FQNEAQ.

CDR3 nucleotide sequence: TGTGCCAGCAGCTTGACAGGGGACTATGGCTACACCTTC. This gives the protein CASSLTGDYGYTF. This rearrangement joins TRBV5-8 to TRBJ1-2; 7 bases align to TRBD1. V gave up 1 base and J gave up 3 bases; unmatched junction bases: 0. Germline loops: CDR1 SGHTS, CDR2 YDEGEE. The CDR3 totals 13 residues.

This clone has more than one count but fewer than ten. The chain recombines TRBV28 with TRBJ2-2; D possibly corresponds to TRBD1 (6 bases). The CDR3 is 14 residues long. V was shortened by 6 bases and J by 1 base, with 9 bases between the two germline ends. The germline V gene has CDR1 MDHEN and CDR2 SYDVKM. The CDR3 is CASRTGVNTGELFF. In DNA form, the CDR3 reads TGTGCCAGCAGGACAGGTGTGAACACCGGGGAGCTGTTTTTT. The full variable domain, in which reference TRBV28 and TRBJ2-2 provide the parts outside the CDR3, is DVKVTQSSRYLVKRTGEKVFLECVQDMDHENMFWYRQDPGLGLRLIYFSYDVKMKEKGDIPEGYSVSREKKERFSLILESASTNQTSMYLCASRTGVNTGELFFGEGSRLTVL.

The genes are TRBV11-2 and TRBJ1-4; no reliable D call. V was shortened by 5 bases and J by 5 bases, with 12 bases between the two germline ends. The CDR3 runs to 14 residues. Per germline, CDR1 SGHAT and CDR2 FQNNGV. CDR3 nucleotide sequence: TGTGCCAGCAGCCAATCGAGGGAAAATGAAAAACTGTTTTTT. Protein product: CASSQSRENEKLFF.

The chain recombines TRBV3-1 (or the pseudogene TRBV3-2) with TRBJ2-5, with D maybe TRBD2 (7 bases). The germline V gene encodes CDR1 LGHDT and CDR2 YNNKEL (reference sequence). V gave up 2 bases and J gave up 6 bases, with 13 bases separating them. This CDR3 contains 14 residues. CDR3 coding DNA: TGTGCCAGCAGCCAATCGGGGGGCCAGAAGACCCAGTACTTC. Its protein is CASSQSGGQKTQYF.

This clone was recorded once. The rearrangement uses TRBV5-1 and TRBJ1-1; D perhaps matches TRBD1 (5 bases). Germline V gene sequence: CDR1 SGHRS, CDR2 YFSETQ. This CDR3 spans 14 amino acids. Trimming took 5 bases from V and 7 from J, leaving 18 bases between them. The CDR3 coding sequence is TGCGCCAGCAGTTCCCGGGACCGCGGGGTTGAAGCTTTCTTT. Translating it yields CASSSRDRGVEAFF.

This chain links TRBV19 with TRBJ2-7; D may be TRBD1 (6 bases). The germline V gene has CDR1 LNHDA and CDR2 SQIVND (reference sequence). The CDR3 spans 13 residues. With 6 bases removed from V and 0 bases from J, the gap between germline ends came to 9 bases. CDR3 DNA sequence: TGTGCCAGTAGACAGGGCAACTCCTACGAGCAGTACTTC. Translated: CASRQGNSYEQYF.